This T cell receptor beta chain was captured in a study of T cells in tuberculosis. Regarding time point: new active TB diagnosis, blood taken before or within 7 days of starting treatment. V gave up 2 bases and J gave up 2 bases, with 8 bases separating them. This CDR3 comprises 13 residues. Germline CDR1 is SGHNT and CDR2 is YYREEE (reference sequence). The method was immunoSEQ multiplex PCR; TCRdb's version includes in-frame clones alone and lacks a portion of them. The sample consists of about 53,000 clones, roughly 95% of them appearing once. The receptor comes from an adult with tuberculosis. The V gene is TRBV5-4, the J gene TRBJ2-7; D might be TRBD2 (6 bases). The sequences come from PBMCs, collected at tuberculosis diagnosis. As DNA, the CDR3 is TGTGCCAGCAGCTTAGCGGGTACCTACGAGCAGTACTTC. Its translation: CASSLAGTYEQYF.